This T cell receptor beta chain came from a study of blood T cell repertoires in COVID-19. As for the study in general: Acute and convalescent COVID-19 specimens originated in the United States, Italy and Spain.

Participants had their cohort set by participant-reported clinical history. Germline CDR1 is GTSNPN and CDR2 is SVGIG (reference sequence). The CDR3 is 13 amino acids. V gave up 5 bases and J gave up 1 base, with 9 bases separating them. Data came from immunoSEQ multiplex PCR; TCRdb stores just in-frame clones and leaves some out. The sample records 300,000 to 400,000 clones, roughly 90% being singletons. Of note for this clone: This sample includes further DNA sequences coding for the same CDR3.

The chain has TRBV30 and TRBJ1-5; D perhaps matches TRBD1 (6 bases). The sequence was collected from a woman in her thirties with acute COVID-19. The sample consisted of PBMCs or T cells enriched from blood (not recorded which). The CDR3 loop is CAWGQGSNQPQHF. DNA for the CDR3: TGTGCCTGGGGTCAGGGGAGCAATCAGCCCCAGCATTTT.